This T cell receptor beta chain was documented in a study of regulatory T cells in long-lasting Graves disease. Overall study context: For under 3 months, newly diagnosed Graves' patients had been taking antithyroid drugs.

Building the TCR beta libraries relied on iRepertoire HTBI primers, and CDR3 regions underwent Arm-PCR. Using its own MiXCR run on the multiplex PCR reads, TCRdb lists one record per CDR3 protein. The sample lists more than 300,000 distinct CDR3 sequences, about 12% seen once, with approximately 17% in the top ten. Study results and limitations: Favoring TRBV28, TRBJ1-2 and TRBJ2-5 was a feature seen in persistent disease.

V shed 1 base and J 13 bases; nucleotides not matched to a gene: 13. This CDR3 is built from 16 residues. The germline CDR1 and CDR2 sequences are MGHRA and YSYEKL. This clonotype has only one observation. The antigen remains undetermined. A much larger clone is a single base away; this may be a read error. The sample's time point: newly diagnosed GD, antithyroid drugs for less than 3 months. Scientists built the TCR library using RNA that was extracted from PBMCs. Diagnosis followed American Thyroid Association guidelines for Graves' disease. Separately, the same data were catalogued under a study of T cells in Graves' hyperthyroidism and ophthalmopathy. From that report: Most clonotypes expanded in the thyroid (above 0.001) were also present in blood.

The specimen comprised peripheral blood mononuclear cells (PBMCs), sampled at new diagnosis, from a patient treated with antithyroid drugs. The chain has TRBV4-1 and TRBJ2-1; 10 bases are a match to TRBD2. The clonotype originates from a woman between 18 and 30 years old with Graves disease. The CDR3 is CASSQGRTSGQETQFF. As DNA, the CDR3 is TGCGCCAGCAGCCAAGGCCGGACTAGCGGACAAGAGACCCAGTTCTTC.